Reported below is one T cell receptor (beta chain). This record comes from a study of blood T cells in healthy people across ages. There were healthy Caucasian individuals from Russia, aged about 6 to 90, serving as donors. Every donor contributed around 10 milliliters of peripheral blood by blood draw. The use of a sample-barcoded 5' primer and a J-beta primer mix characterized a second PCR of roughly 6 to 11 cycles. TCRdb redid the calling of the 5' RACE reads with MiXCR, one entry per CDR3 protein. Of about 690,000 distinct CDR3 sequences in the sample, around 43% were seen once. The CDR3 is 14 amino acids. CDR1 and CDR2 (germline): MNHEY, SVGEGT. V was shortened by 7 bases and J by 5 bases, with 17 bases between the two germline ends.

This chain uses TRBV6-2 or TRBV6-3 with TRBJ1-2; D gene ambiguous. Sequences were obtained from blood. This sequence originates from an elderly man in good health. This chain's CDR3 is CASTDTSSGYGYTF. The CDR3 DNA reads TGTGCCAGCACTGACACATCCTCTGGATATGGCTACACCTTC.